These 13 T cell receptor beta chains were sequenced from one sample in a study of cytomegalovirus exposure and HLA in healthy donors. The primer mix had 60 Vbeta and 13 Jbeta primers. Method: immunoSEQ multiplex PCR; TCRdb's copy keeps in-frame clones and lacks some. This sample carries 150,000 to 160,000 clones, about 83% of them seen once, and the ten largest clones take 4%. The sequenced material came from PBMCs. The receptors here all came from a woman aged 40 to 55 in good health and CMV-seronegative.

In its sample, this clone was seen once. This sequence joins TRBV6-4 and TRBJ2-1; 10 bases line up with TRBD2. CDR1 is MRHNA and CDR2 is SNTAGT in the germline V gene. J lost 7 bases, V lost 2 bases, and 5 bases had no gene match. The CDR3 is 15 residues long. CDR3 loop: CASSDGSGGANEQFF. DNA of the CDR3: TGTGCCAGCAGTGACGGAAGCGGGGGGGCGAATGAGCAGTTCTTC.

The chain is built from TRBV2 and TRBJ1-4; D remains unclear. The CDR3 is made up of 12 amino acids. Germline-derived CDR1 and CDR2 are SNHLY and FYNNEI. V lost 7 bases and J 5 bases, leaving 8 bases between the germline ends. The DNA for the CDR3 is TGTGCCAGCACCCGCCGGAATGAAAAACTGTTTTTT. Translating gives CASTRRNEKLFF.

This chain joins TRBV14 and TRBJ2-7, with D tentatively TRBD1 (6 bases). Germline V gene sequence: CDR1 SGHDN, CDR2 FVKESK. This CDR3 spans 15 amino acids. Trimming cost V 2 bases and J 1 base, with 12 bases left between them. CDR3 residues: CASSQNLGQSYEQYF. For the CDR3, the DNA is TGTGCCAGCAGCCAAAACCTCGGACAGTCCTACGAGCAGTACTTC.

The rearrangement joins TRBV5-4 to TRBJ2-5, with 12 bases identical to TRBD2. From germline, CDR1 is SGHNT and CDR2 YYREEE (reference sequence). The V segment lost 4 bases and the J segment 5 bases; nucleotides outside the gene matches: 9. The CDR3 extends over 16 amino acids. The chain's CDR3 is CASSGGASGRDETQYF. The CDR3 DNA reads TGTGCCAGCAGCGGGGGGGCTAGCGGGAGGGATGAGACCCAGTACTTC.

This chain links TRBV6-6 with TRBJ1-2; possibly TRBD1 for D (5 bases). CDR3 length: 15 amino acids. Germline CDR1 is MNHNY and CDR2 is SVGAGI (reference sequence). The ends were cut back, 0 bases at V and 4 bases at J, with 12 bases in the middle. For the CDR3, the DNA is TGTGCCAGCAGTTACTCACGGGGGGGGATCTATGGCTACACCTTC. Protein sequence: CASSYSRGGIYGYTF.

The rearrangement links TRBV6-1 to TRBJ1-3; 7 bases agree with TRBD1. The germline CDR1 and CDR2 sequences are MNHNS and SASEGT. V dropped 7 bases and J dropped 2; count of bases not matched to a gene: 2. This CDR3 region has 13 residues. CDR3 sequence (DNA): TGTGCCAGCAAAACAGGGGCTGGAAACACCATATATTTT. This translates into CASKTGAGNTIYF.

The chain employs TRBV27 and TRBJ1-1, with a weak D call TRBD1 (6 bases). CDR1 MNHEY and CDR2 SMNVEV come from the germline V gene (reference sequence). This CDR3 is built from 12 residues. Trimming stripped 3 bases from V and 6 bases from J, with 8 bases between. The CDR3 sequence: CASSFKGAEAFF. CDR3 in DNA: TGTGCCAGCAGTTTCAAGGGGGCTGAAGCTTTCTTT.

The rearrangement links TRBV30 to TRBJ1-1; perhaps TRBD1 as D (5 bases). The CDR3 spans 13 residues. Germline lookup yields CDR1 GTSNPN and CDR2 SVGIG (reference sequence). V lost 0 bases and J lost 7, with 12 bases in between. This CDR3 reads CAWSVARAGEAFF. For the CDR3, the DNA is TGTGCCTGGAGTGTGGCCAGGGCAGGTGAAGCTTTCTTT.

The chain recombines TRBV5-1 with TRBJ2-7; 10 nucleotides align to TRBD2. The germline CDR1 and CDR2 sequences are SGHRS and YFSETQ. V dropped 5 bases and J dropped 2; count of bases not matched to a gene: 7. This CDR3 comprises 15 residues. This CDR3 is CASSPSSGSTYEQYF. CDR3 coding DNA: TGCGCCAGCAGTCCCTCTAGCGGGAGTACCTACGAGCAGTACTTC.

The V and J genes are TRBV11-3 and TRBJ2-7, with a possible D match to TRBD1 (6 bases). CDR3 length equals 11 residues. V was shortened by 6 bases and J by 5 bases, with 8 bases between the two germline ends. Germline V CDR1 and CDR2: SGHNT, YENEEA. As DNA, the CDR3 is TGTGCCAGCAGTTCAGGGGACGAGCAGTACTTC. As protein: CASSSGDEQYF.

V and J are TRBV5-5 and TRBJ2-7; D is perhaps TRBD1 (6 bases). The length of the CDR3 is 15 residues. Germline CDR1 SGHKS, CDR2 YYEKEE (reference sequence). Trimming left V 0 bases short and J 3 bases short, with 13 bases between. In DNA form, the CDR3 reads TGTGCCAGCAGCTTGGAACGGACAGAGCACTACGAGCAGTACTTC. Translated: CASSLERTEHYEQYF.

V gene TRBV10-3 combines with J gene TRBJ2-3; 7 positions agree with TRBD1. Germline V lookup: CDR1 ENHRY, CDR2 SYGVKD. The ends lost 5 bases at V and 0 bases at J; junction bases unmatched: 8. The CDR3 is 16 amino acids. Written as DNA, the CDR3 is TGTGCCATCAGTCTCACAGGGGCCGTCAGCACAGATACGCAGTATTTT. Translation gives CAISLTGAVSTDTQYF.

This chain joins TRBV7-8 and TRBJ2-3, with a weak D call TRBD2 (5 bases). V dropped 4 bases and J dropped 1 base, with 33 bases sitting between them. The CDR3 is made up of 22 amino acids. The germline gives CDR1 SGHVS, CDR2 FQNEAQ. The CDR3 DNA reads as TGTGCCAGCAGCTCCTTAAGAATGCAAATAGGGCGGGCAGTAGTAGGCACAGATACGCAGTATTTT. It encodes CASSSLRMQIGRAVVGTDTQYF.